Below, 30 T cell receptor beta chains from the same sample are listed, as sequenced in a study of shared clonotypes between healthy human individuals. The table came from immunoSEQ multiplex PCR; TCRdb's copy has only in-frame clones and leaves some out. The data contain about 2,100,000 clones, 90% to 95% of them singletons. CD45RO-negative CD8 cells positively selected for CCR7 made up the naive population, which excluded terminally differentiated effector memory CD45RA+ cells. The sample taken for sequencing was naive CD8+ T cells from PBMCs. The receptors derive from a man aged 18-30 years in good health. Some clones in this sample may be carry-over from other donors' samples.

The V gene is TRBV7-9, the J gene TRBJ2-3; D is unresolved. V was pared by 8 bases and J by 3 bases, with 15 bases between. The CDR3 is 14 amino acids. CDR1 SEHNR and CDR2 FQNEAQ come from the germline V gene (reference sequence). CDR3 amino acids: CASWGSYRTDTQYF. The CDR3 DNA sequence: TGTGCCAGCTGGGGTTCCTATCGGACAGATACGCAGTATTTT.

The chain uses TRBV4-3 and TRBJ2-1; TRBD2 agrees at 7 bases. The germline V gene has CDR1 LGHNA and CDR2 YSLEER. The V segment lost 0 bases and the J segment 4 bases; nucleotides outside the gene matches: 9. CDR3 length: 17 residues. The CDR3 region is CASSQDPRGGSYNEQFF. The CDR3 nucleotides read TGCGCCAGCAGCCAAGATCCTAGGGGAGGGAGTTACAATGAGCAGTTCTTC.

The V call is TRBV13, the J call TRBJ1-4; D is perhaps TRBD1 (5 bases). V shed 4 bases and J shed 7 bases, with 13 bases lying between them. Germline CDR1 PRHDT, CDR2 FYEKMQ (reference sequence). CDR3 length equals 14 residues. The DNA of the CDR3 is TGTGCCAGCAGCTCCGGGGGAGCGGGTGAAAAACTGTTTTTT. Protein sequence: CASSSGGAGEKLFF. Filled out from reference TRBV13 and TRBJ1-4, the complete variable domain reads AAGVIQSPRHLIKEKRETATLKCYPIPRHDTVYWYQQGPGQDPQFLISFYEKMQSDKGSIPDRFSAQQFSDYHSELNMSSLELGDSALYFCASSSGGAGEKLFFGSGTQLSVL.

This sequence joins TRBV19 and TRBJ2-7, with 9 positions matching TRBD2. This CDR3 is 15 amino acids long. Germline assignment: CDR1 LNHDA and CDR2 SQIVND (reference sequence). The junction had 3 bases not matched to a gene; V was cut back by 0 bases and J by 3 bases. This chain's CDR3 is CASSIEPSGVYEQYF. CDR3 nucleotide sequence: TGTGCCAGTAGTATAGAACCTAGCGGGGTCTACGAGCAGTACTTC.

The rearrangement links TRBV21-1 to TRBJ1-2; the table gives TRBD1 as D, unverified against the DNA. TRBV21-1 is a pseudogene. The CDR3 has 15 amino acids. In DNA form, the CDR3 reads TGTGCCAGCAGCATAAGACAGGGATTTTCCTATGGCTACACCTTC. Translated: CASSIRQGFSYGYTF.

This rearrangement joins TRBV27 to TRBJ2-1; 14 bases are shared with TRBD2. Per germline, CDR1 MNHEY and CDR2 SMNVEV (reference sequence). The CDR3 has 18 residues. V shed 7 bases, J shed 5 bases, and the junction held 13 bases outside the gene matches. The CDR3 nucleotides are TGTGCCAGCAACCTACTGGGACTAGCGGGAGTAGACGACAATGAGCAGTTCTTC. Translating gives CASNLLGLAGVDDNEQFF.

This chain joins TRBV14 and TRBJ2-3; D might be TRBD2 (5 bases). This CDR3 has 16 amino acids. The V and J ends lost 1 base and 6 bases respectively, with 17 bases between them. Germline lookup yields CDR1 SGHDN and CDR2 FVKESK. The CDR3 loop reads CASSQVTASGGDTQYF. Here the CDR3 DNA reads TGTGCCAGCAGCCAAGTCACAGCGTCAGGCGGGGATACGCAGTATTTT.

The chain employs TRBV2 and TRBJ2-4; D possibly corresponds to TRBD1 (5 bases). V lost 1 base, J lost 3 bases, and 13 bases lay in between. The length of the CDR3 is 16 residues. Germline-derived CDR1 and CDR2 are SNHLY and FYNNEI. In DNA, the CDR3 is TGTGCCAGCAGTGAAGTCAGGGCGGTGAGCAAAAACATTCAGTACTTC. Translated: CASSEVRAVSKNIQYF.

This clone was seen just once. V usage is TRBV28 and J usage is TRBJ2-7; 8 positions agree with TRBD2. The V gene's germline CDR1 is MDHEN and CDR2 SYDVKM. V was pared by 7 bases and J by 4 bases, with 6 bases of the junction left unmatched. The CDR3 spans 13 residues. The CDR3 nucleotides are TGTGCCAGCATGATGCCTAGCGGGTACGAGCAGTACTTC. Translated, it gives CASMMPSGYEQYF.

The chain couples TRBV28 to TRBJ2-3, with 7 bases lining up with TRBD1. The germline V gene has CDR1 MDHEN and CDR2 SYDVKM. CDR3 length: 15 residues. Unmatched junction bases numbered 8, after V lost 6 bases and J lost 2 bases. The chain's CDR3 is CASSLGQTSTDTQYF. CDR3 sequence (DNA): TGTGCCAGCAGCCTGGGACAGACTTCCACAGATACGCAGTATTTT.

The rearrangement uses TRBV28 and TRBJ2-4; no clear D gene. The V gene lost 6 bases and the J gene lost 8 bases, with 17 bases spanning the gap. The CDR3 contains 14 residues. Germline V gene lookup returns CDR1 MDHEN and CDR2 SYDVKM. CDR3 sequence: CASSQVFGLDIQYF. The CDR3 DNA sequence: TGTGCCAGCAGCCAAGTGTTCGGGCTGGACATTCAGTACTTC.

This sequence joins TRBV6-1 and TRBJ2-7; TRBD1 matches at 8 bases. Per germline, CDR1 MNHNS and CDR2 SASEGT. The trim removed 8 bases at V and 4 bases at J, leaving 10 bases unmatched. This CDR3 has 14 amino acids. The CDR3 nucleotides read TGTGCCAGCCATGGACAGGGACTGACTTACGAGCAGTACTTC. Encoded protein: CASHGQGLTYEQYF.

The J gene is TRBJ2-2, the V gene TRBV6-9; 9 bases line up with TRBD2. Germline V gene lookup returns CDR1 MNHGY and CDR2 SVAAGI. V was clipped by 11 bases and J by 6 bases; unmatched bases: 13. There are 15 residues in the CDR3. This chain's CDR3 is CAVYWREGPPGELFF. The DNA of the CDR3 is TGTGCCGTCTACTGGCGGGAGGGCCCCCCCGGGGAGCTGTTTTTT.

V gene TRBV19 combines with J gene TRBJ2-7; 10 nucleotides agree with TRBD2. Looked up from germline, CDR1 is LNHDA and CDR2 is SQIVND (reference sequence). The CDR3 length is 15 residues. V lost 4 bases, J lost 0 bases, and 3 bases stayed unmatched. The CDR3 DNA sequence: TGTGCCAGTAGTAGTAGCGGGAGGAACTCCTACGAGCAGTACTTC. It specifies CASSSSGRNSYEQYF.

The CDR3: CASSLDTRELFF. The CDR3, as DNA: TGTGCCAGCAGCTTAGATACAAGGGAGCTGTTTTTT. The rearrangement joins TRBV7-9 to TRBJ2-2; D unresolved. V gave up 1 base and J gave up 9 bases, with 6 bases separating them. Germline CDR1 SEHNR, CDR2 FQNEAQ (reference sequence). The CDR3 consists of 12 residues.

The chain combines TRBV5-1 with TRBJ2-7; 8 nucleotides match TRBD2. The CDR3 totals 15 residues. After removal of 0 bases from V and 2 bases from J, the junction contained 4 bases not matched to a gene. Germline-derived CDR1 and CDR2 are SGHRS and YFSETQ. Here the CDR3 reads CASSLDSGITYEQYF. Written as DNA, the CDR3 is TGCGCCAGCAGCTTGGATAGCGGGATTACCTACGAGCAGTACTTC.

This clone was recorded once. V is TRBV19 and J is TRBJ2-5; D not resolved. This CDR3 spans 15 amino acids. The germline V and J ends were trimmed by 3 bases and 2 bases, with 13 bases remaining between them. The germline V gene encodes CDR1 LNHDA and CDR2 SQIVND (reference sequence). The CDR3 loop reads CASSISASPQETQYF. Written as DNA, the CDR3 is TGTGCCAGTAGTATTTCGGCCAGCCCACAAGAGACCCAGTACTTC. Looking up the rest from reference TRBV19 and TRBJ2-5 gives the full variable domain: DGGITQSPKYLFRKEGQNVTLSCEQNLNHDAMYWYRQDPGQGLRLIYYSQIVNDFQKGDIAEGYSVSREKKESFPLTVTSAQKNPTAFYLCASSISASPQETQYFGPGTRLLVL.

The CDR3 DNA sequence: TGCGCCAGCAGCGAACGGGACAAATCTGGGAATGAGCAGTTCTTC. Protein sequence: CASSERDKSGNEQFF. The V gene is TRBV4-1, the J gene TRBJ2-1, with D maybe TRBD1 (6 bases). This CDR3 comprises 15 residues. Trimming removed 5 bases at V and 7 bases at J, with 18 bases between. Germline V CDR1 and CDR2: MGHRA, YSYEKL.

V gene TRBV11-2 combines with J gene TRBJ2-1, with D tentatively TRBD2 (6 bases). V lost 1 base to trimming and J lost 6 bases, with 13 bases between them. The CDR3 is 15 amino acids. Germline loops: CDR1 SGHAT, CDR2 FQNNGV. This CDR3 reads CASSLGGIILNEQFF. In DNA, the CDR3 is TGTGCCAGCAGCTTAGGCGGGATAATCCTCAATGAGCAGTTCTTC.

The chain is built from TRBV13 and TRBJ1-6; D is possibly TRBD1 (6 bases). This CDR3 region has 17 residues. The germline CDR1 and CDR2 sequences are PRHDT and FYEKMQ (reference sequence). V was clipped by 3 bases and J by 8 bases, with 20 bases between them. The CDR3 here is CASSFQLGAEVDSPLHF. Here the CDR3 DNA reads TGTGCCAGCAGCTTCCAGCTGGGGGCGGAGGTGGATTCACCCCTCCACTTT.

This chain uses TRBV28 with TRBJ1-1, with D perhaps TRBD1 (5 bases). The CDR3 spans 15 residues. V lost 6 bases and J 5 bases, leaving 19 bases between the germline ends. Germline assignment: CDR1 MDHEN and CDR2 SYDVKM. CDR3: CASSLEKFRDTEAFF. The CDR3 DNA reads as TGTGCCAGCAGCTTAGAGAAATTCAGGGATACTGAAGCTTTCTTT.

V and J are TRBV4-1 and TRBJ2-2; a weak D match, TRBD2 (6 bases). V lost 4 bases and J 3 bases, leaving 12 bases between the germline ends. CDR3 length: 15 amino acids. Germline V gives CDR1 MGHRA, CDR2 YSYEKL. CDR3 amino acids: CASSLTRGYTGELFF. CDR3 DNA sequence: TGCGCCAGCAGCCTGACTCGGGGGTACACCGGGGAGCTGTTTTTT.

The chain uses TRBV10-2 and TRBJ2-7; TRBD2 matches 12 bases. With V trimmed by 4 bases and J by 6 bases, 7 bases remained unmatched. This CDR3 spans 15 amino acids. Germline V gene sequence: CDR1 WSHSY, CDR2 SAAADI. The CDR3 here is CASSATSGRRAEQYF. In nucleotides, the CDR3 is TGCGCCAGCAGTGCTACTAGCGGGAGGCGGGCCGAGCAGTACTTC.

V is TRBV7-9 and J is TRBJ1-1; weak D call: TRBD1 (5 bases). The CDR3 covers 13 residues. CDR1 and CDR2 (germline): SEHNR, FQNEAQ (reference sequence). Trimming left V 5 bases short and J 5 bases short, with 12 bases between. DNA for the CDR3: TGTGCCAGCAGCGAACAGGATACGACTGAAGCTTTCTTT. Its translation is CASSEQDTTEAFF.

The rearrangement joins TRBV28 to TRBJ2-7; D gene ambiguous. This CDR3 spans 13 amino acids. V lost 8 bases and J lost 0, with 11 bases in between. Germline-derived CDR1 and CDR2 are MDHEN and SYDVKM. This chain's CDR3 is CASYGWYSYEQYF. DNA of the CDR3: TGTGCCAGCTACGGATGGTACTCCTACGAGCAGTACTTC. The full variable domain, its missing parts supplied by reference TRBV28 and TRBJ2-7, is DVKVTQSSRYLVKRTGEKVFLECVQDMDHENMFWYRQDPGLGLRLIYFSYDVKMKEKGDIPEGYSVSREKKERFSLILESASTNQTSMYLCASYGWYSYEQYFGPGTRLTVT.

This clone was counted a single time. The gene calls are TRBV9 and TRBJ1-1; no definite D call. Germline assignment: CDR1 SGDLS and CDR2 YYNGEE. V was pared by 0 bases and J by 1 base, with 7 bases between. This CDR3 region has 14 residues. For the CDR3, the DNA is TGTGCCAGCAGCGTAGCGAGTCAGAACACTGAAGCTTTCTTT. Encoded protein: CASSVASQNTEAFF.

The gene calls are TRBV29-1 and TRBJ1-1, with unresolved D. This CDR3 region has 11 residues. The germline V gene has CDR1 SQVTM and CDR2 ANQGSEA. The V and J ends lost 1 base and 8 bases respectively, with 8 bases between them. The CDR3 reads CSVEAPEEAFF. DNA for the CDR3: TGCAGCGTTGAAGCCCCTGAAGAAGCTTTCTTT.

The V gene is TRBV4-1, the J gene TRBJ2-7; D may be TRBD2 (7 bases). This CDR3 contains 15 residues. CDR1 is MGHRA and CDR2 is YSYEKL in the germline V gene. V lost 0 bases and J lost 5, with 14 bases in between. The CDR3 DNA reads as TGCGCCAGCAGCCAAGAAGGGAGGGGGATAAACGAGCAGTACTTC. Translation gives CASSQEGRGINEQYF.

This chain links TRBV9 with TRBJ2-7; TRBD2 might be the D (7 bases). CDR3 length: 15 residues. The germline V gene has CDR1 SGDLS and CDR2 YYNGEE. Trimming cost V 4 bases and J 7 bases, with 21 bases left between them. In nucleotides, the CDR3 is TGTGCCAGCAGCCGGGAGGCCATAGGGACATTTGAGCAGTACTTC. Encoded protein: CASSREAIGTFEQYF.

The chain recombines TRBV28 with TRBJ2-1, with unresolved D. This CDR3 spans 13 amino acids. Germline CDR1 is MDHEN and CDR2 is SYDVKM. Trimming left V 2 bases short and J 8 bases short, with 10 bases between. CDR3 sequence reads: CASSLILADEQFF. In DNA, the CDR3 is TGTGCCAGCAGTTTAATTTTGGCGGATGAGCAGTTCTTC.